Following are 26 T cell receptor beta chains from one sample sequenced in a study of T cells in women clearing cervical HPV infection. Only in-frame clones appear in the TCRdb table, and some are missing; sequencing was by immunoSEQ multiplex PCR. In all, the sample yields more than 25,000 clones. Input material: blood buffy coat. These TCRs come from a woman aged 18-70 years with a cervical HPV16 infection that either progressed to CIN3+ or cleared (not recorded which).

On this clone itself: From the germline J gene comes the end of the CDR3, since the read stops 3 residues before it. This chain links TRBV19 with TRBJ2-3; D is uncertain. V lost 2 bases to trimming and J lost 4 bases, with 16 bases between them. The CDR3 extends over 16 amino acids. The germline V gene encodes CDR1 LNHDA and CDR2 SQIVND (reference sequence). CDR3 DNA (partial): TGTGCCAGTAGTATAAATGGGCCGGCAGAGGCAGATACG. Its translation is CASSINGPAEADT. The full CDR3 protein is CASSINGPAEADTQYF.

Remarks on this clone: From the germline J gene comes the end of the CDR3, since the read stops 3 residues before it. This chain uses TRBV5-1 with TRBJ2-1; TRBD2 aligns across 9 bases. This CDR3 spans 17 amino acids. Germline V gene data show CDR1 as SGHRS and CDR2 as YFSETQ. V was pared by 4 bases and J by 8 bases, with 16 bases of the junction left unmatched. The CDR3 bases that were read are TGCGCCAGCAGCGCGAGCCTGACTAGCGGTATAATCGATGAG. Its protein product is CASSASLTSGIIDE. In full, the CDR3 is CASSASLTSGIIDEQFF.

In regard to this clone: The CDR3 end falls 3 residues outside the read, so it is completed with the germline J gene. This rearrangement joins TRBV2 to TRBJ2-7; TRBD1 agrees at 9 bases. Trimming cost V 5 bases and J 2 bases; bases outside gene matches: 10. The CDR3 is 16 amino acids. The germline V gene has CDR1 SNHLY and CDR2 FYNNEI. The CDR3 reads CASSPGTGRGTYEQYF. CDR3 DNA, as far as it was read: TGTGCCAGCAGTCCCGGGACAGGGCGAGGGACCTACGAG.

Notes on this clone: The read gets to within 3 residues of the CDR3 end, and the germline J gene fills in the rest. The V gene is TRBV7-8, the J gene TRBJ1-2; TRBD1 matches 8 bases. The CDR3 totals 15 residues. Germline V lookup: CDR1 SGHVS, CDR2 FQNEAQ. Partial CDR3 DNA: TGTGCCAGCAGCTTAATTTCCCCGGACAGGGAAGGC. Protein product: CASSLISPDREG. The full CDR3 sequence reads CASSLISPDREGYTF.

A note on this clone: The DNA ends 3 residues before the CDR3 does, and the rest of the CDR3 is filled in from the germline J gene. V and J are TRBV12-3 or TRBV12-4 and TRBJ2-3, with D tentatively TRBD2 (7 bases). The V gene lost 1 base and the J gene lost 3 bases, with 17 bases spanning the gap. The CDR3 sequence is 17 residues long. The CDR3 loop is CASSLGPGGTGTDTQYF. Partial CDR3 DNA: TGTGCCAGCAGTTTAGGGCCGGGGGGCACAGGGACAGATACG.

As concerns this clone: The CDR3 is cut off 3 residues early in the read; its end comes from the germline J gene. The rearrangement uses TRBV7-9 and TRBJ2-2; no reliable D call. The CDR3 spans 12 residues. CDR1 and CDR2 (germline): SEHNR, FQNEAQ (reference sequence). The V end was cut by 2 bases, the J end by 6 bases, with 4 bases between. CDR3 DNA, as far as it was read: TGTGCCAGCAGCTTACGGGCCGGGGAG. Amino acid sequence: CASSLRAGE. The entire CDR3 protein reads CASSLRAGELFF.

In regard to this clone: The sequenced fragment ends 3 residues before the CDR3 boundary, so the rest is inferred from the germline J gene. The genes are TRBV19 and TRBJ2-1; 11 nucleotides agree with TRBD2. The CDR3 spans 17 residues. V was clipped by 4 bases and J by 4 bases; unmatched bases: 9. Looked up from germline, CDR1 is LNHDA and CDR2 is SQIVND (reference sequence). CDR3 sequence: CASSTLLAGATYNEQFF. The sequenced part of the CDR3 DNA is TGTGCCAGTAGTACTTTACTAGCGGGAGCTACTTACAATGAG.

The DNA read from the CDR3 is TGTGCCTGGGATCGGACAGGGACGGGCAATGAG. Protein: CAWDRTGTGNE. The complete CDR3 protein is CAWDRTGTGNEQFF. The gene calls are TRBV30 and TRBJ2-1, with 8 bases lining up with TRBD1. The CDR3 goes on 3 residues after the read ends, and that part is filled in from the germline J gene. This CDR3 is 14 amino acids long. Germline CDR1 and CDR2: GTSNPN and SVGIG (reference sequence). After removal of 5 bases from V and 6 bases from J, the junction contained 9 bases not matched to a gene.

The covered CDR3 bases are TGTGCCAGTAGTGGGGGACAGCGGCTAGGGGGAGAGACG. Translation gives CASSGGQRLGGET. The complete CDR3 protein is CASSGGQRLGGETQYF. This chain uses TRBV19 with TRBJ2-3; TRBD1 matches at 7 bases. The read ends 3 residues shy of where the CDR3 ends; the end is completed using the germline J gene. The germline V gene encodes CDR1 LNHDA and CDR2 SQIVND (reference sequence). CDR3 length: 16 residues.

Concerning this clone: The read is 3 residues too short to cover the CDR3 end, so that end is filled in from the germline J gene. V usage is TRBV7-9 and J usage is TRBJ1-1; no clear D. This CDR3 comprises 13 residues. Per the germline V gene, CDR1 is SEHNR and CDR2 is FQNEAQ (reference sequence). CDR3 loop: CASSPALRGEAFF. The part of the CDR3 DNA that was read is TGTGCCAGCAGCCCAGCTTTACGGGGAGAA.

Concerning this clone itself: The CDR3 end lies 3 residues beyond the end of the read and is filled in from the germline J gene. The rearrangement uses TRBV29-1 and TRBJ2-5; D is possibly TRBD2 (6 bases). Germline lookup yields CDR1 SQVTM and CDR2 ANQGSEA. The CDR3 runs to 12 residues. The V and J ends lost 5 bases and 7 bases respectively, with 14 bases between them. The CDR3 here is CSVQKPGGTQYF. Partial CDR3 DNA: TGCAGCGTTCAAAAACCCGGGGGGACC. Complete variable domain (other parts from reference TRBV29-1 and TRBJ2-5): SAVISQKPSRDICQRGTSLTIQCQVDSQVTMMFWYRQQPGQSLTLIATANQGSEATYESGFVIDKFPISRPNLTFSTLTVSNMSPEDSSIYLCSVQKPGGTQYFGPGTRLLVL.

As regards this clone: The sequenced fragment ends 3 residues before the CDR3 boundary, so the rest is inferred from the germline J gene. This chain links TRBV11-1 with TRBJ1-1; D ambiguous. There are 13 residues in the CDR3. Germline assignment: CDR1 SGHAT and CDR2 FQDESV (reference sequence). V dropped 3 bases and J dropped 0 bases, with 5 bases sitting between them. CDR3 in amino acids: CASSLTLNTEAFF. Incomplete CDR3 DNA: TGTGCCAGCAGCTTGACACTGAACACTGAA.

The part of the CDR3 DNA that was read is TGTGCCAGCAGCCCCTCACGCGGGACAGGGAATCACGAG. Translation: CASSPSRGTGNHE. The full CDR3 protein is CASSPSRGTGNHEQYF. This chain links TRBV7-3 with TRBJ2-7; 9 bases agree with TRBD1. Read coverage stops 3 residues before the CDR3 terminus; the germline J gene supplies the remainder. This CDR3 has 16 amino acids. CDR1 SGHTA and CDR2 FQGTGA come from the germline V gene. V dropped 5 bases and J dropped 5; count of bases not matched to a gene: 13.

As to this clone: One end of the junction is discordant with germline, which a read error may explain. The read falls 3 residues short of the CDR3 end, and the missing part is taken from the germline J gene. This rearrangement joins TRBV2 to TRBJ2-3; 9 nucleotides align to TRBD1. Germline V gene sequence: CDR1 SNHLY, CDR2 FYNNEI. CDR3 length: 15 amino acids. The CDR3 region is CASTEQGADNQPQYF. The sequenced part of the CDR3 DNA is TGTGCCAGCACTGAACAGGGGGCGGACAATCAGCCG.

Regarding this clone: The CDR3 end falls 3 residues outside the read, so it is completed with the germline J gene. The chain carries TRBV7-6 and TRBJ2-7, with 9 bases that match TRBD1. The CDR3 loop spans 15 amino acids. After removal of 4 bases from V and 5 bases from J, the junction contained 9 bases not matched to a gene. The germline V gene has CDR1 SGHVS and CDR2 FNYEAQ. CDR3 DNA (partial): TGTGCCAGCAGCTCAACGGACAGGGGACGGGACGAG. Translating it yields CASSSTDRGRDE. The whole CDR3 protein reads CASSSTDRGRDEQYF.

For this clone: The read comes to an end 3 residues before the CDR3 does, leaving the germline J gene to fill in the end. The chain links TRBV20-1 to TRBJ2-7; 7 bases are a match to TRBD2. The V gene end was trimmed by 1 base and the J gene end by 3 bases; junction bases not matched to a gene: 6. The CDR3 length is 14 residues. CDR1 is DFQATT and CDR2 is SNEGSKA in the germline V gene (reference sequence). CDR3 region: CSARVRGEGYEQYF. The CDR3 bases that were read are TGCAGTGCTAGAGTTAGAGGGGAGGGCTACGAG.

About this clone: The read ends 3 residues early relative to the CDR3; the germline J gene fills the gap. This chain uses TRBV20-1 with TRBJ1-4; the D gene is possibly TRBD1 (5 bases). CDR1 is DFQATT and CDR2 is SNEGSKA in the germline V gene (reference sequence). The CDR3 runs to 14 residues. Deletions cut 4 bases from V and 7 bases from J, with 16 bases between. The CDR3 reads CSATGGTVVEKLFF. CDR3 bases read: TGCAGTGCTACCGGGGGAACAGTGGTTGAAAAA.

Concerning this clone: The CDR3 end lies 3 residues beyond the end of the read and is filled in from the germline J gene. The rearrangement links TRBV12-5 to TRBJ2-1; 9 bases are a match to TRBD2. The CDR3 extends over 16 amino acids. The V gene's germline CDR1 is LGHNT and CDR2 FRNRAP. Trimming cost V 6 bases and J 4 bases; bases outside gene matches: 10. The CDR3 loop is CASGPPRLAGYNEQFF. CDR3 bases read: TGTGCTAGTGGCCCCCCCCGGCTAGCGGGATACAATGAG.

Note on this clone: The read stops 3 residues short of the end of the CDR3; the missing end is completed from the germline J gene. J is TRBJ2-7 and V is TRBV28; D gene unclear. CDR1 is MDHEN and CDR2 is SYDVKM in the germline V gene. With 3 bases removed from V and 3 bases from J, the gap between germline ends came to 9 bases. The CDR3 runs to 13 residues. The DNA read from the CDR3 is TGTGCCAGCAGTTTGCCAGGCGACTACGAG. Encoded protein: CASSLPGDYE. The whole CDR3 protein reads CASSLPGDYEQYF. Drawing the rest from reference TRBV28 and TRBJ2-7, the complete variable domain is DVKVTQSSRYLVKRTGEKVFLECVQDMDHENMFWYRQDPGLGLRLIYFSYDVKMKEKGDIPEGYSVSREKKERFSLILESASTNQTSMYLCASSLPGDYEQYFGPGTRLTVT.

The CDR3 bases that were read are TGTGCCAGCAGCTTCAGGGGTCGTAGCAATCAGCCC. Its translation: CASSFRGRSNQP. The CDR3, in full, reads CASSFRGRSNQPQHF. This rearrangement joins TRBV5-6 to TRBJ1-5; D might be TRBD1 (6 bases). The read ends 3 residues shy of where the CDR3 ends; the end is completed using the germline J gene. This CDR3 contains 15 residues. In germline, CDR1 is SGHDT, CDR2 YYEEEE. V shed 2 bases and J shed 0 bases, with 9 bases lying between them.

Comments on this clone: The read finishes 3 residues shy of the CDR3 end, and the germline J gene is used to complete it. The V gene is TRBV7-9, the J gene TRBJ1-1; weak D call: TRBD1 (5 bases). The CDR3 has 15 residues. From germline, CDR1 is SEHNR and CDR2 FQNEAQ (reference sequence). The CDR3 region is CASSGQLILYNEAFF. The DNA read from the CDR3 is TGTGCCAGCAGCGGACAACTAATTCTCTACAATGAG.

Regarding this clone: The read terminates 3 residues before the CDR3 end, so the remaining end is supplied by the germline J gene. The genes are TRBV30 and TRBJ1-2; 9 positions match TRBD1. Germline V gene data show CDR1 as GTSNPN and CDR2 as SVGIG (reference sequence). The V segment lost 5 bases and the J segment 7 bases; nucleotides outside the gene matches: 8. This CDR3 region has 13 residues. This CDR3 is CAWHPGQGRGYTF. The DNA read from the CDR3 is TGTGCCTGGCACCCGGGACAGGGTCGTGGC.

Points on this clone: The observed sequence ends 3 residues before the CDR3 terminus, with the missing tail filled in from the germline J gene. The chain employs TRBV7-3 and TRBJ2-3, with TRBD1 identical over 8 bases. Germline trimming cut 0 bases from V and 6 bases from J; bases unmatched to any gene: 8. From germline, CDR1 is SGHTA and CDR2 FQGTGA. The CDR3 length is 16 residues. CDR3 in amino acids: CASSLTAARGQDTQYF. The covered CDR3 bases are TGTGCCAGCAGCTTAACGGCGGCCAGGGGGCAGGATACG.

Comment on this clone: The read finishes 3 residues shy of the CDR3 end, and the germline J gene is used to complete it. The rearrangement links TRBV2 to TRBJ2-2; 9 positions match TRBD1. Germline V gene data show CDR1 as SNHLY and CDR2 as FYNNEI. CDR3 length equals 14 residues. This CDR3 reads CASRADRGGEKLFF. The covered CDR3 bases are TGTGCCAGCAGGGCGGACAGGGGAGGTGAAAAG.

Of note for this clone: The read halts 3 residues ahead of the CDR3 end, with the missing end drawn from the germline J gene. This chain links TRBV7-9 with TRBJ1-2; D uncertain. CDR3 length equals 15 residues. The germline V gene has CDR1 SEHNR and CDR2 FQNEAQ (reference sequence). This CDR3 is CASSLGVLRNNDYTF. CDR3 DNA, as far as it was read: TGTGCCAGCAGCTTAGGAGTCTTGAGAAACAATGAC.

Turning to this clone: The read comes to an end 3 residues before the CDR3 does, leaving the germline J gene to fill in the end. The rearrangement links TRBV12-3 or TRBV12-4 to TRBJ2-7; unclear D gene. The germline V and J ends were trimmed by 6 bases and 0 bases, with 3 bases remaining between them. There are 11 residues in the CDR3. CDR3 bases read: TGTGCCAGCAGCATCTCCTACGAG. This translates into CASSISYE. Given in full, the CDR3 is CASSISYEQYF.